This is a list of T cell receptor beta chains from one sample in a study of blood T cell repertoires in COVID-19. Clones were sequenced by immunoSEQ multiplex PCR, and TCRdb holds only the in-frame ones, with some missing. This sample has more than 200,000 clones, with around 84% found just once. Sample: peripheral blood. The receptors shown here come from a man in his fifties with acute or convalescent COVID-19. Each CDR3 is given with its conserved first and last residue. The order of the fields is D gene, clone size, J gene, V gene, CDR3 DNA, CDR3 protein. The D gene is left open where the match is weak. Some rows mark clone size as missing; the rest say once, few, many or name a class of expanded clone.

D: TRBD1; size: .; J: TRBJ1-4; V: TRBV9; DNA: TGTGCCAGCAGCGACGCTCCGACAGGGGGTAATGAAAAACTGTTTTTT; CDR3: CASSDAPTGGNEKLFF
D: TRBD1; size: .; J: TRBJ2-5; V: TRBV23-1; DNA: TGCGCCAGCATCCCTCCCGGGACAGGGGGCCAAGAGACCCAGTACTTC; CDR3: CASIPPGTGGQETQYF
D: .; size: .; J: TRBJ2-2; V: TRBV7-9; DNA: TGTGCCAGCAGCCCGAGACAGTGGGCCGGGGAGCTGTTTTTT; CDR3: CASSPRQWAGELFF
D: .; size: .; J: TRBJ1-5; V: TRBV18; DNA: TGTGCCAGCTCCCCCGACAGTCGCAATCAGCCCCAGCATTTT; CDR3: CASSPDSRNQPQHF
D: TRBD1; size: .; J: TRBJ1-6; V: TRBV2; DNA: TGTGCCAGCAGTCTAAGTGGACAGGGTAATAATTCACCCCTCCACTTT; CDR3: CASSLSGQGNNSPLHF
D: .; size: .; J: TRBJ1-1; V: TRBV5-1; DNA: TGCGCCAGCAGCTTGGGAACAGGAATGAACACTGAAGCTTTCTTT; CDR3: CASSLGTGMNTEAFF
D: TRBD2; size: once; J: TRBJ2-7; V: TRBV11-2; DNA: TGTGCCAGCAGCTTACTGGGTGCGGGAGAGGAGCGTTTCTACTTC; CDR3: CASSLLGAGEERFYF
D: TRBD1; size: once; J: TRBJ1-1; V: TRBV6-5; DNA: TGTGCCAGCCAAACGCACAGGGGTAACGAAGCTTTCTTT; CDR3: CASQTHRGNEAFF
D: .; size: .; J: TRBJ2-7; V: TRBV19; DNA: TGTGCCAGTAGTATGGGGCAGGCAGGATACGAGCAGTACTTC; CDR3: CASSMGQAGYEQYF
D: .; size: .; J: TRBJ1-3; V: TRBV6-5; DNA: TGTGCCAGCAGACCCGACAGGACGACTGGAAACACCATATATTTT; CDR3: CASRPDRTTGNTIYF
D: .; size: .; J: TRBJ1-1; V: TRBV3-1/TRBV3-2; DNA: TGTGCCAGCAGCCAGGGGGGTTCGAACACTGAAGCTTTCTTT; CDR3: CASSQGGSNTEAFF
D: TRBD1; size: .; J: TRBJ1-2; V: TRBV5-8; DNA: TGTGCCAGCAGCAAAGACAGGGGATCTAGTGGCTACACCTTC; CDR3: CASSKDRGSSGYTF
D: TRBD1; size: .; J: TRBJ1-4; V: TRBV29-1; DNA: TGCAGCGTTGCGGGACAGGGTGATGAAAAACTGTTTTTT; CDR3: CSVAGQGDEKLFF
D: .; size: few; J: TRBJ1-2; V: TRBV27; DNA: TGTGCCAGCAGTTTAAATACTGAGGTTAATGGCTACACCTTC; CDR3: CASSLNTEVNGYTF
D: .; size: medium-sized; J: TRBJ1-6; V: TRBV6-2/TRBV6-3; DNA: TGTGCCAGCAGCGCTAAGTCGGGGAAACGACCCCTCCACTTT; CDR3: CASSAKSGKRPLHF
D: TRBD1; size: once; J: TRBJ1-6; V: TRBV7-2; DNA: TGTGCCAGCAGCATTGGACAGGGGTATTCACCCCTCCACTTT; CDR3: CASSIGQGYSPLHF
D: TRBD1; size: .; J: TRBJ2-7; V: TRBV5-1; DNA: TGCGCCAGCAGCCCCCGGACAGGCGCCACACGTCGCGAGCAGTACTTC; CDR3: CASSPRTGATRREQYF
D: .; size: once; J: TRBJ1-3; V: TRBV6-5; DNA: TGTGCCAGCAGTTACTCCCCTGAAGCCTCTGGAAACACCATATATTTT; CDR3: CASSYSPEASGNTIYF
D: TRBD1; size: .; J: TRBJ1-5; V: TRBV7-2; DNA: TGTGCCAGCAGCTTAGTACAGGGGAATCAGCCCCAGCATTTT; CDR3: CASSLVQGNQPQHF
D: TRBD1; size: .; J: TRBJ1-2; V: TRBV9; DNA: TGTGCCAGCTCCCGCCGGGGACAGGGGCGAAGGTTTGGCTACACCTTC; CDR3: CASSRRGQGRRFGYTF
D: .; size: .; J: TRBJ1-6; V: TRBV12-3/TRBV12-4; DNA: TGTGCCAGCAGCTTGACGGGGGATTCACCCCTCCACTTT; CDR3: CASSLTGDSPLHF
D: .; size: many; J: TRBJ1-1; V: TRBV4-1; DNA: TGCGCCAGCAGCCAAGTTGTGAGCACTGAAGCTTTCTTT; CDR3: CASSQVVSTEAFF
D: TRBD1; size: .; J: TRBJ1-1; V: TRBV15; DNA: TGTGCCACCAGCAGAGGGGGACAGGAGTACGGCCGTAACACTGAAGCTTTCTTT; CDR3: CATSRGGQEYGRNTEAFF
D: TRBD1; size: .; J: TRBJ2-5; V: TRBV15; DNA: TGTGCCACCAGCAGAGAGCTCCGGGACAGGGGGCCAGAGACCCAGTACTTC; CDR3: CATSRELRDRGPETQYF
D: .; size: .; J: TRBJ1-2; V: TRBV5-1; DNA: TGCGCCAGCAGCTTGAAGGTCTCCGCAGGCTATGGCTACACCTTC; CDR3: CASSLKVSAGYGYTF
D: TRBD1; size: .; J: TRBJ2-1; V: TRBV19; DNA: TGTGCCAGTAGCCTGACAGGGACCAGCAATGAGCAGTTCTTC; CDR3: CASSLTGTSNEQFF
D: .; size: .; J: TRBJ2-5; V: TRBV2; DNA: TGTGCCAGCAGTGGGCCCCTGCACATGTACCAAGAGACCCAGTACTTC; CDR3: CASSGPLHMYQETQYF
D: TRBD1; size: once; J: TRBJ1-1; V: TRBV11-2; DNA: TGTGCCAGCAGCTTAGACGGGACAGGCGGGGTAATGAACACTGAAGCTTTCTTT; CDR3: CASSLDGTGGVMNTEAFF
D: .; size: .; J: TRBJ1-5; V: TRBV19; DNA: TGTGCCAGTAGTATAACGGGGACAACTCAGCCCCAGCATTTT; CDR3: CASSITGTTQPQHF
D: .; size: .; J: TRBJ2-2; V: TRBV2; DNA: TGTGCCGGAGGGACAGAGCACACCGGGGAGCTGTTTTTT; CDR3: CAGGTEHTGELFF
D: TRBD1; size: .; J: TRBJ2-7; V: TRBV19; DNA: TGTGCCAGTAGCAATACCGGGACAGGGGTTTACGAGCAGTACTTC; CDR3: CASSNTGTGVYEQYF
D: TRBD1; size: .; J: TRBJ1-4; V: TRBV2; DNA: TGTGCCAGCAAAAGACCGGCGGCAGGGGGCGAAAAACTGTTTTTT; CDR3: CASKRPAAGGEKLFF
D: .; size: once; J: TRBJ1-3; V: TRBV18; DNA: TGTGCCAGCACGCAGGGATCCGGAAACACCATATATTTT; CDR3: CASTQGSGNTIYF